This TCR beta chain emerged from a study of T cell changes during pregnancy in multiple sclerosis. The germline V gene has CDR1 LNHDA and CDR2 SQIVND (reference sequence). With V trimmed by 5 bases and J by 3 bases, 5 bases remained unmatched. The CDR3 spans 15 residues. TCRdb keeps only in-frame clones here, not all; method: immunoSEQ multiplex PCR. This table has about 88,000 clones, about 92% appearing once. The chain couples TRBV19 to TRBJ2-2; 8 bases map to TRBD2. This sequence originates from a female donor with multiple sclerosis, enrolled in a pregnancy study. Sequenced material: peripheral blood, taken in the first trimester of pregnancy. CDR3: CASSLGGRYTGELFF. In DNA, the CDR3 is TGTGCCAGTAGTTTGGGCGGGAGGTACACCGGGGAGCTGTTTTTT.